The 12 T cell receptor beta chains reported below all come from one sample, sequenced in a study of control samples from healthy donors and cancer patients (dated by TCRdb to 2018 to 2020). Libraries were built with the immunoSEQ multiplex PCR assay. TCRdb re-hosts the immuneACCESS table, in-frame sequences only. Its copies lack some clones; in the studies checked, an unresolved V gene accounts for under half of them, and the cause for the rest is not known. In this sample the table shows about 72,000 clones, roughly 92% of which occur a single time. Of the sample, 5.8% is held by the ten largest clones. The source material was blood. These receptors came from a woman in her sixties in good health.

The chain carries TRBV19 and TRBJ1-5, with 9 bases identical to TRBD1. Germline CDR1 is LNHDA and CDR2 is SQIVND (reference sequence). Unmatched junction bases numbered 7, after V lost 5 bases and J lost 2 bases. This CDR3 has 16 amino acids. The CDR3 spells CASSVTGGAGNQPQHF. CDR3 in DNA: TGTGCCAGTAGTGTAACAGGGGGCGCTGGCAATCAGCCCCAGCATTTT.

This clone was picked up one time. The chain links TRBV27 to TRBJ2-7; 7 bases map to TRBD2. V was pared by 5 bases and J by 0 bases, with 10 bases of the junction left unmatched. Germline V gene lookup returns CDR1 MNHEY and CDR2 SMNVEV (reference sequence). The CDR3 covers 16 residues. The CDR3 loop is CASSPRGGIVSYEQYF. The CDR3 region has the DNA TGTGCCAGCAGTCCGCGGGGAGGGATAGTCTCCTACGAGCAGTACTTC.

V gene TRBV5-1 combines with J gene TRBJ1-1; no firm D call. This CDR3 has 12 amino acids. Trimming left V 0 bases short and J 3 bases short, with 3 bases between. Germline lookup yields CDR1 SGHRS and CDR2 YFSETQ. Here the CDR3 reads CASSLADTEAFF. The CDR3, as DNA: TGCGCCAGCAGCTTGGCCGACACTGAAGCTTTCTTT. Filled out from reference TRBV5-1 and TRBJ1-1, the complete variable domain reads KAGVTQTPRYLIKTRGQQVTLSCSPISGHRSVSWYQQTPGQGLQFLFEYFSETQRNKGNFPGRFSGRQFSNSRSEMNVSTLELGDSALYLCASSLADTEAFFGQGTRLTVV.

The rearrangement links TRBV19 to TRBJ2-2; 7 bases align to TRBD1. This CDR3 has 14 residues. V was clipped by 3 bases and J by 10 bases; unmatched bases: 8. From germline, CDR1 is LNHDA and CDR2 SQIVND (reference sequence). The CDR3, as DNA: TGTGCCAGTAGTATGGGGTACAGGGGAACGGAGCTGTTTTTT. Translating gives CASSMGYRGTELFF.

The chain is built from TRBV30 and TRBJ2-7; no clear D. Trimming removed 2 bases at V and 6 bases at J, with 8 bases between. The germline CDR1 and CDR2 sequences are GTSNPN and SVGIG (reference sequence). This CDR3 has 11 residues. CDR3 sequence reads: CAWSLNGEQYF. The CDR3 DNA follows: TGTGCCTGGAGTTTGAACGGCGAGCAGTACTTC.

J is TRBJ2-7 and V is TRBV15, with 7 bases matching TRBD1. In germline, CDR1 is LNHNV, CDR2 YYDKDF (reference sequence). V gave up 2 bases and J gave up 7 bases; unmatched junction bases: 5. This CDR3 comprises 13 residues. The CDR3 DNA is TGTGCCACCAGCAGATTGGGACAGTCTGAGCAGTACTTC. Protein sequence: CATSRLGQSEQYF.

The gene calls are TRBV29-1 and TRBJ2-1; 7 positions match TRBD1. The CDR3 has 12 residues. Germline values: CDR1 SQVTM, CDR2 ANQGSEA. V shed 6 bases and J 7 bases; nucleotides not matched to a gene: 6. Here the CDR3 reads CSVRQGRNEQFF. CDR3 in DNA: TGCAGCGTCAGACAGGGTAGGAATGAGCAGTTCTTC.

DNA for the CDR3: TGTGCCAGCAGTGATGGACTCAGTCTCTACGAGCAGTACTTC. Protein sequence: CASSDGLSLYEQYF. V is TRBV25-1 and J is TRBJ2-7, with D perhaps TRBD2 (5 bases). Per germline, CDR1 MGHDK and CDR2 SYGVNS. The V gene lost 3 bases and the J gene lost 3 bases, with 12 bases spanning the gap. The length of the CDR3 is 14 residues.

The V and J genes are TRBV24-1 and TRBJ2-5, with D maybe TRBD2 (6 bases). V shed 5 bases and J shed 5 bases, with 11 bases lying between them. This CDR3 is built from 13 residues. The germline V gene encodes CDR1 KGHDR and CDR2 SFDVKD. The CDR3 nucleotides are TGTGCCACCAGTGGTGGGAGCGGGGAGACCCAGTACTTC. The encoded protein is CATSGGSGETQYF.

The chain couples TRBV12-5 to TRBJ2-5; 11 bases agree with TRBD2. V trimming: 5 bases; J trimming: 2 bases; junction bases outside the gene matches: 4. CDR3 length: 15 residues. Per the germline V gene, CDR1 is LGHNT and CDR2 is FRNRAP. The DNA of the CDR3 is TGTGCTAGTGGTCTGGGACTAGCGGAACAAGAGACCCAGTACTTC. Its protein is CASGLGLAEQETQYF.

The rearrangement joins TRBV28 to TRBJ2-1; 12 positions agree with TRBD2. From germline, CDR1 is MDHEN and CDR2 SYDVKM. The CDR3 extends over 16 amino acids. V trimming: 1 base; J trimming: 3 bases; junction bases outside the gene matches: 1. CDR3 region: CASSLLTSGSYNEQFF. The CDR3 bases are TGTGCCAGCAGTTTATTGACTAGCGGGAGCTACAATGAGCAGTTCTTC.

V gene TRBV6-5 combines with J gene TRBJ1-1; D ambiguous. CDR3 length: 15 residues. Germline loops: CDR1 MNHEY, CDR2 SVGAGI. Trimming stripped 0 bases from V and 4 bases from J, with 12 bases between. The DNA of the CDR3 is TGTGCCAGCAGTTACTCGGCCGGGGTTCGCACTGAAGCTTTCTTT. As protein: CASSYSAGVRTEAFF.